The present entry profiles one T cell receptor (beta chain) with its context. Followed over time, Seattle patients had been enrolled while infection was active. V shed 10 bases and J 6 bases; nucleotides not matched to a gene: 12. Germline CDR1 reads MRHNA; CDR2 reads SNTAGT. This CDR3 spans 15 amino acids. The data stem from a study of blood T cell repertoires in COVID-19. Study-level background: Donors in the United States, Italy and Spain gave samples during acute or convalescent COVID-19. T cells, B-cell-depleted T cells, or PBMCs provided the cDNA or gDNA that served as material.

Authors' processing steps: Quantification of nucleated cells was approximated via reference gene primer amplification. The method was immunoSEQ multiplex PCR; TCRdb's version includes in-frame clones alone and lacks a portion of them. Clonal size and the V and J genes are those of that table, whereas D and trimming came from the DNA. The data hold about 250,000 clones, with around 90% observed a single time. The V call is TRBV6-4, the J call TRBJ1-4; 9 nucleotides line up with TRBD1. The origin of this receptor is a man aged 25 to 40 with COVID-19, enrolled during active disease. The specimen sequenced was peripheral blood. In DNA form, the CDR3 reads TGTGCCACCACTATGGGGGACAGGGTTGATGAAAAACTGTTTTTT. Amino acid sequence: CATTMGDRVDEKLFF.